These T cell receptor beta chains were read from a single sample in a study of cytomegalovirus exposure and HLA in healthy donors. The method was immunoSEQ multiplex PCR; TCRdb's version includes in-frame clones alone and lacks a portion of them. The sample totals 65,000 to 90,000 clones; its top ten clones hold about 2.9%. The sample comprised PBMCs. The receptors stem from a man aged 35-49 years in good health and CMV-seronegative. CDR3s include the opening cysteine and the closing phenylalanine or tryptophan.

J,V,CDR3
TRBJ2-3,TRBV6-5,CASKRTGGTDTQYF
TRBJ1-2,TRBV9,CASGTGGLYGYTF
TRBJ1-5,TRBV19,CASSGRTVISNQPQHF
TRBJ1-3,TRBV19,CASKIQGTSGNTIYF
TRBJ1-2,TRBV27,CASSPGSDRGGYGYTF
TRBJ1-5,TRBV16,CASNHQGQSYQPQHF
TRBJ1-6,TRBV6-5,CASRDSSLYNSPLHF
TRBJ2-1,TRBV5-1,CASSFPMGTDSYNEQFF
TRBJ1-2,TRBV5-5,CASSLPLEGTRYTF
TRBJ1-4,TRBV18,CASSPQGLEKLFF
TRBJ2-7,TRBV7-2,CASSFPGLTYEQYF
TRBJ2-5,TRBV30,CAWSLDTYQETQYF
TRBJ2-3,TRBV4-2,CASSQGLAGSRTDTQYF
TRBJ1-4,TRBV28,CASSGRGQGVANEKLFF
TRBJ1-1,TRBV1,CTSSPPPGTGKYDTEAFF
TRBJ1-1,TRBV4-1,CASSQDEGGATEAFF
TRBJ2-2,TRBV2,CASSRQGEATGELFF
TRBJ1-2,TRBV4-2,CASSQDGLLNYGYTF
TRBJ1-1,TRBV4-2,CASSPGDGMNTEAFF
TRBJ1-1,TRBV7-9,CASSARQGVDTEAFF
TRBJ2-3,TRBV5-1,CASSSGQGSTDTQYF
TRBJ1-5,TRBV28,CASFGTGVYQPQHF
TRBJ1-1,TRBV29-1,CSVGARGADTEAFF
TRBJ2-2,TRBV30,CAWSGTLNTGELFF
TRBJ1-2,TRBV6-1,CASSEGPGPYGYTF
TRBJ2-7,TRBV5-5,CASSYYLDSYEQYF
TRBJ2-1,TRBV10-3,CAISESKGHANEQFF
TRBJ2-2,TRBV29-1,CSVGDRSNTGELFF
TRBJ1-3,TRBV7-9,CASSQPSGGNTIYF
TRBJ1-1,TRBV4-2,CASSQGWDSTRSTEAFF
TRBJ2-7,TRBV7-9,CASSLSGRGTYEQYF
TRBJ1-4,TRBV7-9,CASSLAGASEKLFF
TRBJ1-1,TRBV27,CASSLLGLDTEAFF
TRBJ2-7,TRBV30,CAWSVDRGPYEQYF
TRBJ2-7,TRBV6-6,CASSYSGTAFTYEQYF
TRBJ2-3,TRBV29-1,CSVAGNLGTDTQYF
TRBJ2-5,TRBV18,CASSPTTGETQYF
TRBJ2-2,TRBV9,CASSRDSNTGELFF
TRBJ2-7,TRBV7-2,CASSLEAGIYEQYF
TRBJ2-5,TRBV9,CASSVGTSQETQYF
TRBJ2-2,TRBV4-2,CASSPGTLGTGELFF
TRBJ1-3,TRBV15,CATSRGHASGNTIYF
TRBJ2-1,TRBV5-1,CASSLVSDEQFF
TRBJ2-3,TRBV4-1,CASSQDLAGTQYF
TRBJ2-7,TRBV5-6,CASSFLAGRVEQYF
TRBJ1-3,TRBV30,CAWNGPVRGNTIYF
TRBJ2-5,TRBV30,CAWRKRGEQETQYF
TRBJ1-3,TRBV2,CASSRTDGGQANTIYF